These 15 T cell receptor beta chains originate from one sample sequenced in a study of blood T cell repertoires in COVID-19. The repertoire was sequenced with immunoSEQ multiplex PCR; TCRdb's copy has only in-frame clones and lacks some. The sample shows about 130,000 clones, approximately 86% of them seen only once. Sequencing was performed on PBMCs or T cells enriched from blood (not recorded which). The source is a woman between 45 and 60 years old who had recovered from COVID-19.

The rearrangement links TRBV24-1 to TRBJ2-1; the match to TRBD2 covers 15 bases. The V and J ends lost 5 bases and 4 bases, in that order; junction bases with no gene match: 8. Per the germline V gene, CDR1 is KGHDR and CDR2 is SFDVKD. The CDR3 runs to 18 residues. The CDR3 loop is CATSGTSGLAGGYNEQFF. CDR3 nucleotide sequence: TGTGCCACCAGTGGAACCTCGGGACTAGCGGGGGGTTACAATGAGCAGTTCTTC.

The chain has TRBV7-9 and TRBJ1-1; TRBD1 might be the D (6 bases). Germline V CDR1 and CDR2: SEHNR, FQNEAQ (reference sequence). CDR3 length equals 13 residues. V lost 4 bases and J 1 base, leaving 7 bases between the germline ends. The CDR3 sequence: CASSSTGNTEAFF. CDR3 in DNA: TGTGCCAGCAGCTCGACAGGGAACACTGAAGCTTTCTTT.

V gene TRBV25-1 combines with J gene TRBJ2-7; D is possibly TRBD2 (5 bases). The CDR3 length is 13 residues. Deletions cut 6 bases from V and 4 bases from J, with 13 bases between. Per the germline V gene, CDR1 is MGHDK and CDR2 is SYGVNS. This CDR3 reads CASSSTSRYEQYF. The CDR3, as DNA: TGTGCCAGCAGCAGCACTAGTAGGTACGAGCAGTACTTC.

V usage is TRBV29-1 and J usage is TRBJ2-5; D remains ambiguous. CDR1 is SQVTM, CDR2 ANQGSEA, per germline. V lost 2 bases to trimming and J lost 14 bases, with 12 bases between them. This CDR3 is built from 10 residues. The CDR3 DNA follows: TGCAGCGTTGAAAATCTCTCCCCCTACTTC. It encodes CSVENLSPYF.

In nucleotides, the CDR3 is TGCGCCAGCAGCGTTACAGGGGCGGCCACTGAAGCTTTCTTT. This sequence encodes CASSVTGAATEAFF. The chain combines TRBV5-1 with TRBJ1-1; 7 nucleotides agree with TRBD1. Germline loops: CDR1 SGHRS, CDR2 YFSETQ. The CDR3 totals 14 residues. Trimming at V came to 4 bases and at J to 4 bases, leaving 7 bases not matched to a gene.

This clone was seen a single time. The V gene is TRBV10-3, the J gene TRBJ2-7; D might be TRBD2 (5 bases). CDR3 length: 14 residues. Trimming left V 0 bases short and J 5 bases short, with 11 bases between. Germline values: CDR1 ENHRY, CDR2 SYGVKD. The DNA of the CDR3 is TGTGCCATCAGTGAGTCGAACTCCGGGAACGAGCAGTACTTC. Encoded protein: CAISESNSGNEQYF.

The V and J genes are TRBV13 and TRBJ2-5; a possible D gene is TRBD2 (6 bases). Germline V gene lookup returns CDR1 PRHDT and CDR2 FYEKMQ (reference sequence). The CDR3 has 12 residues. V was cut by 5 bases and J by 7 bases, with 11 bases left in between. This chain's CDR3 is CASSRPGGTQYF. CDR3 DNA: TGTGCCAGCAGCCGACCCGGGGGGACCCAGTACTTC.

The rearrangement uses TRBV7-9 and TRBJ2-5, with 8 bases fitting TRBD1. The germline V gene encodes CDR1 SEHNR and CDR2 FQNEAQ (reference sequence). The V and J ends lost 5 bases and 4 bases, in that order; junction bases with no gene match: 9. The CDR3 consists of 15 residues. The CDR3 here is CASSPWQGAGETQYF. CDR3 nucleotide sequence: TGTGCCAGCAGCCCGTGGCAGGGGGCTGGAGAGACCCAGTACTTC.

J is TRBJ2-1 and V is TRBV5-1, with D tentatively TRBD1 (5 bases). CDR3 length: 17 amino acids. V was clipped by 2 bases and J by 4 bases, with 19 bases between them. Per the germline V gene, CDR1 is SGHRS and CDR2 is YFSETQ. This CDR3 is CASSFVGLQGVYNEQFF. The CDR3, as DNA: TGCGCCAGCAGCTTCGTGGGTTTGCAAGGGGTTTACAATGAGCAGTTCTTC.

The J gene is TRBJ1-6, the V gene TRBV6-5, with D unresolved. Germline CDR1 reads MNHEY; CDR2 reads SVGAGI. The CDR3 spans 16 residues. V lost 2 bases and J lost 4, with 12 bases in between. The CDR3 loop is CASSYGISRYNSPLHF. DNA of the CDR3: TGTGCCAGCAGTTACGGAATTAGCAGATATAATTCACCCCTCCACTTT.

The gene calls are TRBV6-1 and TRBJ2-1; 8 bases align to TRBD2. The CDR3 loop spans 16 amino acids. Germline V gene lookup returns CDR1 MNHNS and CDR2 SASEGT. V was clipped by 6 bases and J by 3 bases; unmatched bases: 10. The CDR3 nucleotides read TGTGCCAGCAGCGAAAGGGTAGCGGGGATCTACAATGAGCAGTTCTTC. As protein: CASSERVAGIYNEQFF.

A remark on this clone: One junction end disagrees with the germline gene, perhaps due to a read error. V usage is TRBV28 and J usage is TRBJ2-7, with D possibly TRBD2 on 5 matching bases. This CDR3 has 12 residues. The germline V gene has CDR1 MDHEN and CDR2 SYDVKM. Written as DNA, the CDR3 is TGTGCCAGCAGTTCAGGACGGGGAATCACGGACTTC. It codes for CASSSGRGITDF.

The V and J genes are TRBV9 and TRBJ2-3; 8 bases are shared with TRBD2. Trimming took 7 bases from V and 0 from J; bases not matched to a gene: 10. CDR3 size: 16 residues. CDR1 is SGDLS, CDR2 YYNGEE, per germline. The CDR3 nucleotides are TGTGCCAGCGGCAGCGGGGGACACCCTAGCACAGATACGCAGTATTTT. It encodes CASGSGGHPSTDTQYF.

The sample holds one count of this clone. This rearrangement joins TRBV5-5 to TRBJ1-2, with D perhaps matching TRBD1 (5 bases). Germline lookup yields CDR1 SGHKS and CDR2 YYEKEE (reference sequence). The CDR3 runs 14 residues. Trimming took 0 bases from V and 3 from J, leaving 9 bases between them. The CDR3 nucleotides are TGTGCCAGCAGCTTGGCCTCAGGGTACTATGGCTACACCTTC. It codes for CASSLASGYYGYTF.

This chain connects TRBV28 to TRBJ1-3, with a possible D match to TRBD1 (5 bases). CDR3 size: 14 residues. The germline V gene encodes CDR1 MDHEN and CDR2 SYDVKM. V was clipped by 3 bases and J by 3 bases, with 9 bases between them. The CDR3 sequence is CASSFPGFGNTIYF. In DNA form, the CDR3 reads TGTGCCAGCAGTTTCCCAGGGTTTGGAAACACCATATATTTT. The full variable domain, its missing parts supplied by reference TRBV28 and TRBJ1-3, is DVKVTQSSRYLVKRTGEKVFLECVQDMDHENMFWYRQDPGLGLRLIYFSYDVKMKEKGDIPEGYSVSREKKERFSLILESASTNQTSMYLCASSFPGFGNTIYFGEGSWLTVV.